Included here is one T cell receptor beta chain sequence, with context. Its cognate antigen is unknown. This record belongs to a study of cytomegalovirus exposure and HLA in healthy donors. Study-wide findings and caveats: Most TCR sequences were seen very rarely across donors, but some public TCRs occurred in many. Most of the TCR beta V segments (in an earlier analysis) were productive either about 90% or about 30% of the time. The authors later found TCR association rates varying by HLA locus, with DRB1 most and HLA-C fewest.

Per germline, CDR1 SGHRS and CDR2 YFSETQ. The CDR3 has 15 amino acids. Germline trimming cut 5 bases from V and 1 base from J; bases unmatched to any gene: 3. In the PCR, 60 Vbeta and 13 Jbeta primers were used. Clones were sequenced by immunoSEQ multiplex PCR, and TCRdb holds only the in-frame ones, with some missing. The ten top clones account for just under 4%, within a sample of about 39,000 clones. This receptor was taken from a male donor in good health and CMV-seronegative. The gene calls are TRBV5-1 and TRBJ1-5; 10 bases map to TRBD1. Sequencing input: PBMCs. CDR3 sequence: CASSPGQGSNQPQHF. Written as DNA, the CDR3 is TGCGCCAGCAGTCCGGGACAGGGGAGCAATCAGCCCCAGCATTTT.